The sequence of this T cell receptor (beta chain) was determined in a study of molecular identifiers for immune sequencing clone quantification. This CDR3 region has 15 residues. CDR1 is SGHAT, CDR2 FQNNGV, per germline. The V and J ends lost 5 bases and 5 bases respectively, with 16 bases between them. Bulk TCR library preparation followed previously described methods with listed TCR primers. TCRdb itself ran the PCR reads through MiXCR, one entry per CDR3 protein. The sample shows approximately 500,000 distinct CDR3 sequences, about 26% of them seen only once. This clonotype has just a few counts. Its antigen is as yet unknown. The study's findings and limits: Among about a million naive cells, as was reported, spiked Jurkat TCR RNA from one cell was detectable. Clone sizes could be underestimated for highly expanded clones when identical TCR molecules share a barcode.

What was sequenced was naive CD8+ T cells from blood, with Jurkat cell RNA spiked in. The subset is: FACS-sorted CD8+CD4-CCR7+CD45RA+ naive T cells. V is TRBV11-2 and J is TRBJ2-1, with no clear D. The receptor comes from a human donor in good health. Some libraries in this study had Jurkat cell RNA spiked in. CDR3 sequence: CASSPGIGFNNEQFF. CDR3 bases: TGTGCCAGCAGCCCCGGAATTGGCTTCAACAATGAGCAGTTCTTC.